This paragraph covers one T cell receptor (beta chain) sequence. Random hexamers were used to reverse transcribe an amount of about 0.45 to 1 ug RNA. TCR beta CDR3 was amplified by immunoSEQ covering 54 Vbeta and 13 Jbeta. TCRdb redid the calling of the immunoSEQ multiplex PCR reads with MiXCR, one entry per CDR3 protein. The sample lists 70,000 to 100,000 distinct CDR3 sequences; roughly 96% were seen once. Trimming took 4 bases from V and 4 from J, leaving 7 bases between them. From germline, CDR1 is LNHDA and CDR2 SQIVND (reference sequence). This CDR3 contains 13 residues. Blood CD8+ and CD4+ T cells underwent high-throughput TCR beta sequencing. While CD8+ and CD4+ T cells were isolated negatively, TEMRA cells were enriched by FACS. The sample originates from a study of CD8 T cells in Susac syndrome.

The sequence derives from a human donor with Susac syndrome. The sequencing sample was made of CD8+ T cells from PBMCs. The rearrangement joins TRBV19 to TRBJ2-2; D possibly corresponds to TRBD2 (6 bases). The CDR3 DNA sequence: TGTGCCAGTAGTAGGGGGGTCACCGGGGAGCTGTTTTTT. This encodes CASSRGVTGELFF.